The rows below give T cell receptor beta chains drawn from one sample of a study of blood T cell repertoires in COVID-19. The data were produced by immunoSEQ multiplex PCR, yet TCRdb's version contains in-frame clones alone and is incomplete. The sample includes 56,000 or so clones, around nine tenths of them seen just once. The sequenced sample was peripheral blood. These receptors were obtained from a woman of 80 years or more with active COVID-19. CDR3s include the opening cysteine and the closing phenylalanine or tryptophan. A D gene is named only where the DNA matches it firmly. Size is stated for part of the rows, as once, few or many counts, or as a class when the clone is expanded.

v_call	j_call	clone_size	d_call	cdr3_nt	cdr3_aa
TRBV5-1	TRBJ1-1	NA	TRBD1	TGCGCCAGCAGCTTGGAGGTAGGGGGCAGTACTGAAGCTTTCTTT	CASSLEVGGSTEAFF
TRBV28	TRBJ2-3	NA	TRBD1	TGTGCCAGCAGTCTCACAGGGGGCGCGGGCACAGATACGCAGTATTTT	CASSLTGGAGTDTQYF
TRBV7-2	TRBJ2-7	NA	TRBD2	TGTGCCAGCAGCCCGTGGACTAGCGGGGGCCACGAGCAGTACTTC	CASSPWTSGGHEQYF
TRBV3-1/TRBV3-2	TRBJ2-7	NA	TRBD2	TGTGCCAGCAGCCGGGGACTAGATAATTACTACGAGCAGTACTTC	CASSRGLDNYYEQYF
TRBV4-2	TRBJ2-6	NA	NA	TGTGCCAGCAGCCAGGCTAAGGGAGATGGGGCCAACGTCCTGACTTTC	CASSQAKGDGANVLTF
TRBV6-1	TRBJ2-7	few	TRBD1	TGTGCCAGCAGTGACGTAGGACAGGGCTACGAGCAGTACTTC	CASSDVGQGYEQYF
TRBV5-4	TRBJ2-3	NA	TRBD2	TGTGCCAGCAGCTCACAGCGGGGAATCACAGATACGCAGTATTTT	CASSSQRGITDTQYF
TRBV11-1	TRBJ2-5	NA	TRBD2	TGTGCCAGCAGCTCTCAGGGACTAATTGAAGAGACCCAGTACTTC	CASSSQGLIEETQYF
TRBV20-1	TRBJ2-3	NA	TRBD2	TGCAGTGCTAGTAGGACTAGCGGCACAGATACGCAGTATTTT	CSASRTSGTDTQYF
TRBV5-4	TRBJ1-6	NA	NA	TGTGCCAGCAGCTTGGAAGGTGACGCGGGAGGTTCACCCCTCCACTTT	CASSLEGDAGGSPLHF
TRBV6-5	TRBJ1-2	NA	TRBD1	TGTGCCAGCCCGTCCCAGACAGGGTTTGGCTACACCTTC	CASPSQTGFGYTF
TRBV7-9	TRBJ2-3	NA	NA	TGTGCCAGCAGCCCCCAGGCAGATACGCAGTATTTT	CASSPQADTQYF
TRBV2	TRBJ2-3	NA	NA	TGTGCCAGCAGTGAAGAGCGGACCATGCAGTATTTT	CASSEERTMQYF
TRBV27	TRBJ2-5	NA	TRBD2	TGTGCCAGCAGAGAACGGACTAGCGGGGAAGAGACCCAGTACTTC	CASRERTSGEETQYF
TRBV7-9	TRBJ1-4	NA	TRBD1	TGTGCCAGCAGCTCGGACAGGGACGGCGAAAAACTGTTTTTT	CASSSDRDGEKLFF
TRBV5-1	TRBJ2-5	NA	TRBD2	TGCGCCAGCAGCTTGTGGGCGGGGGAAGAGACCCAGTACTTC	CASSLWAGEETQYF
TRBV5-4	TRBJ2-5	NA	NA	TGTGCCAGCAGCCCCCAAGCGGAAGAGACCCAGTACTTC	CASSPQAEETQYF
TRBV9	TRBJ2-3	NA	TRBD2	TGTGCCAGCAGCGTAGGCTTCGGGGGGGGCACAGATACGCAGTATTTT	CASSVGFGGGTDTQYF
TRBV3-1/TRBV3-2	TRBJ1-2	NA	TRBD1	TGTGCCAGCAGCCCTAGGACAGGGGCTAGCTATGGCTACACCTTC	CASSPRTGASYGYTF
TRBV19	TRBJ1-5	NA	NA	TGTGCCAGTACCGAAAGGGGGTCTAGCAATCAGCCCCAGCATTTT	CASTERGSSNQPQHF
TRBV2	TRBJ1-5	few	TRBD1	TGTGCCAGCAGTGAACTGGGACAGGGAAATCAGCCCCAGCATTTT	CASSELGQGNQPQHF
TRBV4-2	TRBJ1-1	NA	NA	TGTGCCAGCAGCCTCGGGACACTGAACACTGAAGCTTTCTTT	CASSLGTLNTEAFF
TRBV30	TRBJ1-1	NA	NA	TGTGCCTGGGAGGCAGGATTGAACACTGAAGCTTTCTTT	CAWEAGLNTEAFF
TRBV6-6	TRBJ1-2	few	TRBD1	TGTGCCAGCAGTCCACAGGGGGCAGCTAACTATGGCTACACCTTC	CASSPQGAANYGYTF
TRBV10-3	TRBJ2-4	NA	NA	TGTGCCATCAGTGAGTTTGTAGCTGTCGCCAAAAACATTCAGTACTTC	CAISEFVAVAKNIQYF
TRBV5-1	TRBJ2-7	NA	NA	TGCGCCAGCAGCTTGGGGGGGCCCCCCTACGAGCAGTACTTC	CASSLGGPPYEQYF
TRBV27	TRBJ2-5	once	TRBD2	TGTGCCAGCAGTTTACAAGCGGGGGGGCGAGAGACCCAGTACTTC	CASSLQAGGRETQYF
TRBV7-2	TRBJ2-5	NA	TRBD2	TGTGCCAGCAGTCGAGTGGCTAGCGGGGGGAGGGAGACCCAGTACTTC	CASSRVASGGRETQYF
TRBV6-5	TRBJ1-1	NA	NA	TGTGCCAGCAGTTCGCACGGCTCGGGGAACACTGAAGCTTTCTTT	CASSSHGSGNTEAFF
TRBV7-2	TRBJ1-5	NA	TRBD1	TGTGCCAGCAGCTTAGGGGGGACAGGGGCTTTGGGAAGCAATCAGCCCCAGCATTTT	CASSLGGTGALGSNQPQHF
TRBV5-4	TRBJ2-1	NA	TRBD2	TGTGCCAGCAATAGCGGGGGGCGCGGTGAGCAGTTCTTC	CASNSGGRGEQFF
TRBV7-9	TRBJ1-1	once	NA	TGTGCCAGCAGCCAGAGGTGGAACACTGAAGCTTTCTTT	CASSQRWNTEAFF
TRBV29-1	TRBJ2-1	NA	TRBD2	TGCAGCGTTAACAGGGGCGAGCGGGGGGGCTGGCAGTTCTTC	CSVNRGERGGWQFF
TRBV19	TRBJ1-5	few	NA	TGTGCCAGTAGTATAGACCCAGCAGGGCCTAATCAGCCCCAGCATTTT	CASSIDPAGPNQPQHF
TRBV19	TRBJ2-1	NA	NA	TGTGCCAGTAGTACACAGTGGAATGAGCAGTTCTTC	CASSTQWNEQFF
TRBV5-1	TRBJ2-1	once	TRBD2	TGCGCCAGCAGCTTGGAGTTAGCGGGGGGAAGTGAGCAGTTCTTC	CASSLELAGGSEQFF
TRBV4-3	TRBJ1-3	NA	NA	TGCGCCAGCAGCCAAGATAGGGGCAGTTCCTACGCCGGAAACACCATATATTTT	CASSQDRGSSYAGNTIYF
TRBV7-3	TRBJ2-3	NA	TRBD2	TGTGCCAGCAGTTTGAGCGGGGGATCGGCAGATACGCAGTATTTT	CASSLSGGSADTQYF
TRBV2	TRBJ1-3	NA	NA	TGTGCCAGCAGCGCTAGACGGTTCTCTGGAAACACCATATATTTT	CASSARRFSGNTIYF
TRBV5-1	TRBJ2-7	NA	NA	TGCGCCAGCAGCTTGGAAGGCAGGGCCACCTACGAGCAGTACTTC	CASSLEGRATYEQYF
TRBV30	TRBJ2-2	NA	TRBD2	TGTGCCTGGAGTGGGAGTAGCGGGGGCGCCAACACCGGGGAGCTGTTTTTT	CAWSGSSGGANTGELFF
TRBV18	TRBJ2-7	NA	TRBD1	TGTGCCAGCTCACTGGGGCCCAACCAGGGGGCCTACGAGCAGTACTTC	CASSLGPNQGAYEQYF
TRBV9	TRBJ1-1	NA	TRBD1	TGTGCCAGCAGCATGACAGGGGCTAACACTGAAGCTTTCTTT	CASSMTGANTEAFF
TRBV14	TRBJ2-1	NA	TRBD2	TGTGCCAGCAGCACACCCGGGACTAGCGGGGGAAGGGAGCAGTTCTTC	CASSTPGTSGGREQFF
TRBV5-4	TRBJ1-6	NA	TRBD1	TGTGCCAGCAGCTCATCGGGACAGTACTATAATTCACCCCTCCACTTT	CASSSSGQYYNSPLHF
TRBV5-5	TRBJ2-5	NA	TRBD1	TGTGCCAGCAGCCTCAGGGGACAGGGGGGAATGGAGACCCAGTACTTC	CASSLRGQGGMETQYF
TRBV7-2	TRBJ2-7	NA	TRBD2	TGTGCCAGCAGCTCTAACCGGGGGGTCTACGAGCAGTACTTC	CASSSNRGVYEQYF
TRBV24-1	TRBJ1-2	NA	NA	TGTGCCACCAGTGACCCCTCAGGGGACGGGGACTATGGCTACACCTTC	CATSDPSGDGDYGYTF
TRBV28	TRBJ2-7	NA	TRBD2	TGTGCCAGCAGTTTCTCCGCGGGGGGTACCTACGAGCAGTACTTC	CASSFSAGGTYEQYF
TRBV19	TRBJ2-2	once	NA	TGTGCCAGTAGTCTCCTGAGGGCCGGGGAGCTGTTTTTT	CASSLLRAGELFF
TRBV29-1	TRBJ2-1	NA	NA	TGCAGCGTTGAACCTCCAGGGCGGACCTACAATGAGCAGTTCTTC	CSVEPPGRTYNEQFF
TRBV2	TRBJ2-3	NA	NA	TGTGCCAGCAGTGAGGCTAGCGGCACAGATACGCAGTATTTT	CASSEASGTDTQYF
TRBV5-4	TRBJ2-2	NA	TRBD2	TGTGCCAGCAGCTTGGGACTAGCGGGGAACACCGGGGAGCTGTTTTTT	CASSLGLAGNTGELFF
TRBV11-2	TRBJ2-2	NA	TRBD2	TGTGCCAGCAGCCAGCAACTCTCGACTAGCGGTCGGCTGTTTTTT	CASSQQLSTSGRLFF
TRBV6-2/TRBV6-3	TRBJ2-7	NA	TRBD2	TGTGCCAGCAGTACCACCACCGGATCTAGCGGGGGACCCTACGAGCAGTACTTC	CASSTTTGSSGGPYEQYF
TRBV30	TRBJ1-1	NA	TRBD1	TGTGCCTGGATGGGACAGGCGAACACTGAAGCTTTCTTT	CAWMGQANTEAFF
TRBV29-1	TRBJ2-1	NA	TRBD2	TGCAGCGCAGGTCGGGCTAGCGGGCTACTCTACAATGAGCAGTTCTTC	CSAGRASGLLYNEQFF
TRBV4-3	TRBJ2-4	once	NA	TGCGCCAGCAGCCAAGATCGGTCCACGTCGTTCGCCAAAAACATTCAGTACTTC	CASSQDRSTSFAKNIQYF
TRBV11-3	TRBJ2-2	NA	NA	TGTGCCAGCAGCTCGCCACGGTCGAGCACCGGGGAGCTGTTTTTT	CASSSPRSSTGELFF
TRBV5-1	TRBJ2-1	NA	TRBD2	TGCGCCAGCAGCTTGGTGGGGACTAGTCCTCGCAATGAGCAGTTCTTC	CASSLVGTSPRNEQFF